These 28 T cell receptor beta chains originate from one sample sequenced in a study of T cell responses to AZD1222 COVID-19 vaccine. Here immunoSEQ multiplex PCR was the method, and the copy in TCRdb shows in-frame clones only, minus some. The table lists 100,000 to 150,000 clones, roughly 89% of them singletons. Here the sequenced sample was peripheral blood, taken 28 days after the second AZD1222 dose. The receptors originated from an adult who received the AZD1222 COVID-19 vaccine.

The chain joins TRBV29-1 to TRBJ2-1; no definite D call. From germline, CDR1 is SQVTM and CDR2 ANQGSEA. The CDR3 runs 14 residues. Trimming removed 6 bases at V and 0 bases at J, with 12 bases between. The chain's CDR3 is CSVPDPSSYNEQFF. The CDR3 DNA follows: TGCAGCGTCCCCGATCCGAGCTCCTACAATGAGCAGTTCTTC.

J is TRBJ1-2 and V is TRBV6-1; D ambiguous. V gave up 1 base and J gave up 4 bases, with 13 bases separating them. The CDR3 loop spans 15 amino acids. Germline assignment: CDR1 MNHNS and CDR2 SASEGT. The CDR3 DNA is TGTGCCAGCAGTGAAGATATGGTATTCGTCTATGGCTACACCTTC. It codes for CASSEDMVFVYGYTF.

The genes are TRBV19 and TRBJ1-5, with a weak D call TRBD1 (6 bases). CDR1 is LNHDA and CDR2 is SQIVND in the germline V gene (reference sequence). The length of the CDR3 is 17 residues. Trimming shortened V by 0 bases and J by 5 bases, and 17 bases separated the two germline ends. CDR3 residues: CASSIDGVLQGYQPQHF. CDR3 DNA sequence: TGTGCCAGTAGTATAGACGGGGTTTTACAGGGATATCAGCCCCAGCATTTT. Drawing the rest from reference TRBV19 and TRBJ1-5, the complete variable domain is DGGITQSPKYLFRKEGQNVTLSCEQNLNHDAMYWYRQDPGQGLRLIYYSQIVNDFQKGDIAEGYSVSREKKESFPLTVTSAQKNPTAFYLCASSIDGVLQGYQPQHFGDGTRLSIL.

The V and J genes are TRBV2 and TRBJ1-2; 7 bases are shared with TRBD1. Germline values: CDR1 SNHLY, CDR2 FYNNEI. V lost 7 bases to trimming and J lost 8 bases; unmatched junction nucleotides: 16. The CDR3 has 15 amino acids. The CDR3 nucleotides are TGTGCCAGCACCTTGAGGAACAGGGGCAGCGACGGCTACACCTTC. Its translation is CASTLRNRGSDGYTF.

The rearrangement uses TRBV5-3 and TRBJ1-2; 7 bases align to TRBD1. TRBV5-3 counts as an open reading frame of uncertain function. This CDR3 has 15 amino acids. The ends lost 4 bases at V and 3 bases at J; junction bases unmatched: 9. The CDR3 protein is CARSVNRGNDYGYTF. In nucleotides, the CDR3 is TGTGCCAGAAGCGTTAACAGGGGAAACGACTATGGCTACACCTTC.

The chain employs TRBV29-1 and TRBJ2-3, with 7 bases that match TRBD2. Germline trimming cut 2 bases from V and 1 base from J; bases unmatched to any gene: 0. In germline, CDR1 is SQVTM, CDR2 ANQGSEA. The CDR3 contains 13 residues. The CDR3 DNA is TGCAGCGTTGAAACTAGCGGCACAGATACGCAGTATTTT. Protein sequence: CSVETSGTDTQYF.

The chain has TRBV2 and TRBJ2-5, with D perhaps given as TRBD1 or TRBD2 (5 bases each). The CDR3 extends over 15 amino acids. Trimming left V 0 bases short and J 1 base short, with 9 bases between. Germline loops: CDR1 SNHLY, CDR2 FYNNEI. The CDR3 protein is CASSEAGTVQETQYF. The CDR3 bases are TGTGCCAGCAGTGAAGCCGGGACGGTCCAAGAGACCCAGTACTTC. Full variable domain (remainder filled in from reference TRBV2 and TRBJ2-5): EPEVTQTPSHQVTQMGQEVILRCVPISNHLYFYWYRQILGQKVEFLVSFYNNEISEKSEIFDDQFSVERPDGSNFTLKIRSTKLEDSAMYFCASSEAGTVQETQYFGPGTRLLVL.

The chain carries TRBV30 and TRBJ1-1, with D uncertain. Germline V gives CDR1 GTSNPN, CDR2 SVGIG (reference sequence). The CDR3 contains 18 residues. V lost 0 bases and J lost 1, with 21 bases in between. CDR3 region: CAWSVRWTLGGKNTEAFF. CDR3 DNA: TGTGCCTGGAGTGTACGTTGGACCTTGGGTGGGAAGAACACTGAAGCTTTCTTT.

Here the CDR3 reads CASSPRSGRAETQYF. DNA for the CDR3: TGTGCCAGCAGCCCGCGGTCAGGGAGGGCAGAGACCCAGTACTTC. V and J are TRBV5-8 and TRBJ2-5; 7 bases are shared with TRBD2. CDR1 is SGHTS, CDR2 YDEGEE, per germline. CDR3 size: 15 residues. Trimming removed 4 bases from V and 4 bases from J; junction bases left unmatched: 10.

V and J are TRBV12-3 or TRBV12-4 and TRBJ2-2; D unclear. V was clipped by 5 bases and J by 6 bases, with 10 bases between them. The CDR3 sequence is 13 residues long. DNA of the CDR3: TGTGCCAGCAGTCCCTATCGTTCCGGGGAGCTGTTTTTT. Translated: CASSPYRSGELFF.

This clone is a singleton in its sample. This chain connects TRBV7-9 to TRBJ2-5, with no clear D. Germline V CDR1 and CDR2: SEHNR, FQNEAQ (reference sequence). The CDR3 is made up of 16 amino acids. The V gene lost 4 bases and the J gene lost 4 bases, with 19 bases spanning the gap. CDR3 in DNA: TGTGCCAGCAGCTCTAACCTGGTGGGTTTATCAGAGACCCAGTACTTC. Protein sequence: CASSSNLVGLSETQYF. Together with reference TRBV7-9 and TRBJ2-5, the CDR3 gives the full variable domain: DTGVSQNPRHKITKRGQNVTFRCDPISEHNRLYWYRQTLGQGPEFLTYFQNEAQLEKSRLLSDRFSAERPKGSFSTLEIQRTEQGDSAMYLCASSSNLVGLSETQYFGPGTRLLVL.

The chain uses TRBV6-5 and TRBJ2-1, with 8 bases lining up with TRBD1. J gave up 3 bases and V 2 bases, and 6 bases lay outside the gene matches. CDR1 is MNHEY, CDR2 SVGAGI, per germline. The CDR3 runs 16 residues. The CDR3 loop is CASSYGPDRGYNEQFF. The CDR3 nucleotides are TGTGCCAGCAGTTACGGCCCAGACAGGGGCTACAATGAGCAGTTCTTC.

This sequence joins TRBV12-5 and TRBJ2-7; no reliable D call. V was pared by 2 bases and J by 1 base, with 9 bases between. This CDR3 contains 14 residues. Germline V gene sequence: CDR1 LGHNT, CDR2 FRNRAP. The CDR3 nucleotides read TGTGCTAGTGGTTTGAGGGTGGAATCCTACGAGCAGTACTTC. It is translated as CASGLRVESYEQYF.

This rearrangement joins TRBV6-6 to TRBJ1-1; D call uncertain. The CDR3 length is 11 residues. Looked up from germline, CDR1 is MNHNY and CDR2 is SVGAGI (reference sequence). V dropped 5 bases and J dropped 13 bases, with 14 bases sitting between them. CDR3 coding DNA: TGTGCCAGCAGTCCGTACCAGGAGGTTTTCTTT. It codes for CASSPYQEVFF.

The V gene is TRBV4-3, the J gene TRBJ1-2, with 10 bases matching TRBD1. Looked up from germline, CDR1 is LGHNA and CDR2 is YSLEER. The CDR3 consists of 14 residues. With V trimmed by 2 bases and J by 7 bases, 4 bases remained unmatched. CDR3 residues: CASSQSGTGAGYTF. The CDR3 DNA follows: TGCGCCAGCAGCCAATCCGGGACAGGGGCTGGCTACACCTTC.

The rearrangement links TRBV19 to TRBJ2-7; D is possibly TRBD1 (6 bases). Deletions cut 10 bases from V and 1 base from J, with 17 bases between. This CDR3 comprises 14 residues. The V gene's germline CDR1 is LNHDA and CDR2 SQIVND (reference sequence). The chain's CDR3 is CATTTGSGSYEQYF. The CDR3 region has the DNA TGTGCCACCACTACAGGGTCAGGTTCCTACGAGCAGTACTTC.

The gene calls are TRBV5-4 and TRBJ1-6; possible D gene TRBD1, 6 bases. The germline gives CDR1 SGHNT, CDR2 YYREEE (reference sequence). With 0 bases removed from V and 9 bases from J, the gap between germline ends came to 10 bases. This CDR3 is 14 amino acids long. CDR3 in amino acids: CASSLDRAGSPLHF. CDR3 in DNA: TGTGCCAGCAGCTTGGACAGGGCGGGTTCACCCCTCCACTTT.

The chain couples TRBV15 to TRBJ1-5; perhaps TRBD1 as D (5 bases). CDR3 length equals 15 residues. Germline CDR1 is LNHNV and CDR2 is YYDKDF (reference sequence). With 0 bases removed from V and 5 bases from J, the gap between germline ends came to 11 bases. CDR3: CATSRDPPGHQPQHF. For the CDR3, the DNA is TGTGCCACCAGCAGAGATCCCCCAGGGCATCAGCCCCAGCATTTT.

The chain joins TRBV10-2 to TRBJ2-1; D might be TRBD1 (5 bases). V was trimmed by 5 bases and J by 7 bases, leaving 6 bases between them. Germline CDR1 reads WSHSY; CDR2 reads SAAADI. This CDR3 comprises 11 residues. The CDR3 sequence: CASSQGNEQFF. In DNA form, the CDR3 reads TGCGCCAGCAGTCAGGGTAATGAGCAGTTCTTC.

The chain has TRBV5-6 and TRBJ1-2, with 12 bases lining up with TRBD1. Germline CDR1 is SGHDT and CDR2 is YYEEEE. The CDR3 is made up of 14 amino acids. The ends lost 4 bases at V and 3 bases at J; junction bases unmatched: 1. The CDR3 sequence: CASSGTGGDYGYTF. CDR3 coding DNA: TGTGCCAGCAGCGGGACAGGGGGCGACTATGGCTACACCTTC. The full variable domain, completed using reference TRBV5-6 and TRBJ1-2, is DAGVTQSPTHLIKTRGQQVTLRCSPKSGHDTVSWYQQALGQGPQFIFQYYEEEERQRGNFPDRFSGHQFPNYSSELNVNALLLGDSALYLCASSGTGGDYGYTFGSGTRLTVV.

The CDR3 DNA sequence: TGTGCCAGCAGCACTACCGGGACAGGGAACCACGAGCAGTACTTC. Its translation: CASSTTGTGNHEQYF. V gene TRBV5-4 combines with J gene TRBJ2-7; 9 nucleotides agree with TRBD1. Trimming cost V 4 bases and J 5 bases; bases outside gene matches: 10. CDR1 SGHNT and CDR2 YYREEE come from the germline V gene (reference sequence). This CDR3 has 15 amino acids.

This chain joins TRBV27 and TRBJ1-5; tentative D call: TRBD1 (6 bases). There are 14 residues in the CDR3. Trimming removed 4 bases from V and 2 bases from J, with 9 bases in between. Germline V lookup: CDR1 MNHEY, CDR2 SMNVEV (reference sequence). Here the CDR3 reads CASSSRQGNQPQHF. CDR3 DNA: TGTGCCAGCAGTTCCCGACAGGGCAATCAGCCCCAGCATTTT.

The V and J genes are TRBV7-3 and TRBJ2-3; either TRBD1 or TRBD2 may fit D (5 bases each). This CDR3 region has 16 residues. Germline values: CDR1 SGHTA, CDR2 FQGTGA. V dropped 0 bases and J dropped 4 bases, with 14 bases sitting between them. CDR3 amino acids: CASSLTNTLGADTQYF. The CDR3, as DNA: TGTGCCAGCAGCTTAACGAACACCTTGGGGGCAGATACGCAGTATTTT.

This chain links TRBV9 with TRBJ2-7; D uncertain. The V gene's germline CDR1 is SGDLS and CDR2 YYNGEE. The CDR3 length is 13 residues. Trimming removed 0 bases at V and 2 bases at J, with 6 bases between. This CDR3 is CASSVGHTYEQYF. In DNA, the CDR3 is TGTGCCAGCAGCGTAGGGCACACCTACGAGCAGTACTTC.

A word on this clone: Additional DNA sequences in this sample encode the identical CDR3. V and J are TRBV7-3 and TRBJ1-1; D call uncertain. The germline V gene encodes CDR1 SGHTA and CDR2 FQGTGA. CDR3 length equals 13 residues. The germline V and J ends were trimmed by 0 bases and 1 base, with 3 bases remaining between them. Here the CDR3 DNA reads TGTGCCAGCAGCTTAACGGGGAACACTGAAGCTTTCTTT. It yields the protein CASSLTGNTEAFF.

The V call is TRBV29-1, the J call TRBJ1-2, with D possibly being TRBD1 (5 bases). V was cut by 3 bases and J by 0 bases, with 11 bases left in between. Germline V lookup: CDR1 SQVTM, CDR2 ANQGSEA. CDR3 size: 14 residues. In nucleotides, the CDR3 is TGCAGCGTTGAGGCCCGGGACCCTAACTATGGCTACACCTTC. It translates to CSVEARDPNYGYTF.

This clone came up once. The gene calls are TRBV19 and TRBJ2-1; 9 bases fit TRBD2. The germline CDR1 and CDR2 sequences are LNHDA and SQIVND (reference sequence). The CDR3 loop spans 14 amino acids. Trimming at V came to 7 bases and at J to 4 bases, leaving 5 bases not matched to a gene. CDR3 region: CASMSLAGYNEQFF. CDR3 nucleotides: TGTGCCAGTATGTCCCTAGCGGGATACAATGAGCAGTTCTTC.

This sequence joins TRBV6-1 and TRBJ1-1; D remains unclear. The V end lost 1 base, the J end lost 4 bases, and 10 bases lay between the germline ends. This CDR3 region has 14 residues. CDR1 MNHNS and CDR2 SASEGT come from the germline V gene. CDR3 nucleotide sequence: TGTGCCAGCAGTGAAGTTACCGGGAGCACTGAAGCTTTCTTT. Protein sequence: CASSEVTGSTEAFF.